Detailed here is one TCR beta chain. Its antigen is unidentified. The CDR3 extends 3 residues past the end of the read, so its final part is completed from the germline J gene. Method: immunoSEQ multiplex PCR; TCRdb's copy keeps in-frame clones and lacks some. The table lists roughly 70,000 clones, no singletons, with 1.5% to 2% in the top ten. Germline lookup yields CDR1 SGHAT and CDR2 FQNNGV. Between the trimmed V and J ends, which lost 5 bases and 2 bases, there was a span of 16 bases. There are 15 residues in the CDR3. This record comes from a study of T cell clonality in common variable immunodeficiency. Points from the study as a whole: In common variable immunodeficiency, TCR beta chains reportedly carried fewer deletions and N-nucleotide insertions.

This chain connects TRBV11-2 to TRBJ2-7; D might be TRBD1 (6 bases). Sequencing was done on a sample of peripheral blood mononuclear cells. The clonotype was recovered from a person aged 18 to 70 in good health. CDR3 protein: CASSPGLGGAYEQYF. CDR3 DNA (partial): TGTGCCAGCAGCCCAGGGTTAGGGGGAGCCTACGAG.